The clone carrying this T cell receptor beta chain has just a few counts. The sample comes from a study of blood T cells in healthy people across ages. In each sample, at least 6.5 million PBMCs were isolated. Trimming stripped 2 bases from V and 8 bases from J, with 13 bases between. Per the germline V gene, CDR1 is DFQATT and CDR2 is SNEGSKA (reference sequence). This CDR3 is 13 amino acids long. Primed by a sample-barcoded 5' primer and a J-beta primer mix, a second PCR proceeded for roughly 7 to 12 cycles. TCRdb re-derived calls from the 5' RACE reads in MiXCR, one entry per CDR3 protein. The profile covers fewer than 1,000,000 distinct CDR3 sequences, with about 46% appearing a single time and roughly 18% taken by the ten largest.

This TCR was recovered from an elderly man in good health. This chain links TRBV20-1 with TRBJ2-1; a possible D gene is TRBD1 (6 bases). Sample: blood. The CDR3 DNA follows: TGCAGTGCTAGAAACAGGGACCTCGATGAGCAGTTCTTC. It encodes CSARNRDLDEQFF.